This TCR beta chain was observed in a study of identical twins. This clonotype was counted only a few times. Template switching (which added a universal primer site) was used, and cDNA carried unique molecular identifiers. Each CDR3 protein gets one entry after TCRdb re-called the 5' RACE reads with MiXCR. The repertoire holds about 730,000 distinct CDR3 sequences, with about 20% as singletons. The J segment lost 9 bases and the V segment lost 7 bases, leaving 8 bases of the junction unmatched. The germline V gene encodes CDR1 SGHAT and CDR2 FQNNGV. The CDR3 runs 14 residues. The sample also formed part of further work on T cells expressing NK-cell markers.

Input material: PBMCs. The chain combines TRBV11-2 with TRBJ2-1, with 11 bases matching TRBD2. The sequence came from a woman aged 18 to 35 in good health. The CDR3 here is CASTYSGGAFEQFF. The CDR3 nucleotides read TGTGCCAGCACCTATAGCGGGGGGGCTTTTGAGCAGTTCTTC.